The 25 T cell receptor beta chains below were found in one sample sequenced in a study of control samples from healthy donors and cancer patients. Assay: immunoSEQ multiplex PCR; the TCRdb copy retains only in-frame clones and omits some. Recorded for this sample: some 180,000 clones. Sequencing was done on a sample of blood. Source of these receptors: a woman younger than 45 in good health.

The rearrangement joins TRBV5-4 to TRBJ1-4, with no clear D. Trimming removed 0 bases from V and 0 bases from J, with 9 bases in between. Germline V CDR1 and CDR2: SGHNT, YYREEE (reference sequence). This CDR3 has 16 amino acids. CDR3 in amino acids: CASSLVGGPTNEKLFF. The CDR3 DNA reads as TGTGCCAGCAGCTTGGTGGGAGGTCCAACTAATGAAAAACTGTTTTTT. Together with reference TRBV5-4 and TRBJ1-4, the CDR3 gives the full variable domain: ETGVTQSPTHLIKTRGQQVTLRCSSQSGHNTVSWYQQALGQGPQFIFQYYREEENGRGNFPPRFSGLQFPNYSSELNVNALELDDSALYLCASSLVGGPTNEKLFFGSGTQLSVL.

The genes are TRBV6-5 and TRBJ1-5; no definite D call. Trimming took off 2 bases at V and 10 bases at J, with 12 bases between the two ends. The CDR3 has 13 amino acids. Germline loops: CDR1 MNHEY, CDR2 SVGAGI. The CDR3 sequence: CASSYEIAGPQHF. The CDR3 nucleotides read TGTGCCAGCAGTTACGAAATAGCTGGACCCCAGCATTTT.

The chain employs TRBV18 and TRBJ1-5; maybe TRBD1 (5 bases). Germline-derived CDR1 and CDR2 are KGHSH and LQKENI. Between the trimmed V and J ends, which lost 10 bases and 1 base, there was a span of 20 bases. The CDR3 loop spans 16 amino acids. The CDR3: CATREKWGVSNQPQHF. The CDR3 DNA sequence: TGTGCCACCCGCGAAAAATGGGGGGTGAGCAATCAGCCCCAGCATTTT.

The rearrangement uses TRBV7-9 and TRBJ2-7; D unresolved. The CDR3 has 14 residues. Looked up from germline, CDR1 is SEHNR and CDR2 is FQNEAQ (reference sequence). Deletions cut 2 bases from V and 5 bases from J, with 13 bases between. This CDR3 reads CASSLIMRKNEQYF. In nucleotides, the CDR3 is TGTGCCAGCAGCTTAATCATGAGAAAGAACGAGCAGTACTTC.

This rearrangement joins TRBV6-5 to TRBJ1-2, with 7 bases matching TRBD1. Germline V lookup: CDR1 MNHEY, CDR2 SVGAGI. V gave up 2 bases and J gave up 5 bases; unmatched junction bases: 5. The CDR3 has 14 amino acids. The CDR3 loop reads CASSYPGGRYGYTF. CDR3 coding DNA: TGTGCCAGCAGTTACCCAGGGGGACGTTATGGCTACACCTTC.

The chain has TRBV5-4 and TRBJ2-1; 11 nucleotides agree with TRBD2. The V segment lost 4 bases and the J segment 8 bases; nucleotides outside the gene matches: 5. Germline-derived CDR1 and CDR2 are SGHNT and YYREEE (reference sequence). The CDR3 has 14 residues. The CDR3 sequence is CASSAGLAGDEQFF. DNA of the CDR3: TGTGCCAGCAGCGCAGGACTAGCGGGCGATGAGCAGTTCTTC. Drawing the rest from reference TRBV5-4 and TRBJ2-1, the complete variable domain is ETGVTQSPTHLIKTRGQQVTLRCSSQSGHNTVSWYQQALGQGPQFIFQYYREEENGRGNFPPRFSGLQFPNYSSELNVNALELDDSALYLCASSAGLAGDEQFFGPGTRLTVL.

J is TRBJ2-3 and V is TRBV7-2; D is uncertain. In germline, CDR1 is SGHTA, CDR2 FQGNSA. The CDR3 spans 13 residues. V lost 3 bases and J 3 bases, leaving 7 bases between the germline ends. CDR3 residues: CASSFDPTDTQYF. The CDR3 coding sequence is TGTGCCAGCAGCTTTGACCCTACAGATACGCAGTATTTT.

The chain joins TRBV5-1 to TRBJ2-5; D gene uncertain. Trimming removed 5 bases at V and 3 bases at J, with 8 bases between. This CDR3 contains 12 residues. Germline CDR1 is SGHRS and CDR2 is YFSETQ. The CDR3 here is CASSSLEETQYF. The CDR3 DNA reads TGCGCCAGCAGTAGTCTAGAAGAGACCCAGTACTTC.

The chain is built from TRBV28 and TRBJ2-7; possible D gene TRBD2, 5 bases. From germline, CDR1 is MDHEN and CDR2 SYDVKM. Trimming removed 6 bases from V and 12 bases from J, with 24 bases in between. This CDR3 has 14 residues. As DNA, the CDR3 is TGTGCCAGCAGAATCTCCCTCGGGGTCACGAAGTGGTACTTC. The encoded protein is CASRISLGVTKWYF.

This rearrangement joins TRBV2 to TRBJ2-3; D unclear. The V end was cut by 6 bases, the J end by 2 bases, with 3 bases between. The length of the CDR3 is 11 residues. CDR1 and CDR2 (germline): SNHLY, FYNNEI. As DNA, the CDR3 is TGTGCCAGCAGCCCCACAGATACGCAGTATTTT. It encodes CASSPTDTQYF.

The chain joins TRBV19 to TRBJ1-6; a possible D gene is TRBD1 (5 bases). CDR1 and CDR2 (germline): LNHDA, SQIVND (reference sequence). Trimming stripped 3 bases from V and 9 bases from J, with 15 bases between. The CDR3 contains 15 residues. CDR3: CASSIMGQGFSPLHF. CDR3 nucleotides: TGTGCCAGTAGTATTATGGGCCAGGGTTTTTCACCCCTCCACTTT.

V and J are TRBV4-3 and TRBJ2-7, with D perhaps given as TRBD1 or TRBD2 (5 bases each). This CDR3 region has 15 residues. The V end lost 1 base, the J end lost 0 bases, and 10 bases lay between the germline ends. The germline V gene encodes CDR1 LGHNA and CDR2 YSLEER. Here the CDR3 DNA reads TGCGCCAGCAGCCAAGGAAAGGGGAGCTCCTACGAGCAGTACTTC. Translated, it gives CASSQGKGSSYEQYF.

The V and J genes are TRBV5-1 and TRBJ1-5, with TRBD1 identical over 7 bases. This CDR3 is 14 amino acids long. Germline V gene lookup returns CDR1 SGHRS and CDR2 YFSETQ. Trimming took 4 bases from V and 3 from J; bases not matched to a gene: 4. CDR3 nucleotides: TGCGCCAGCAGCAAAGACAGGGACAATCAGCCCCAGCATTTT. Translation gives CASSKDRDNQPQHF.

V gene TRBV18 combines with J gene TRBJ1-1; D unresolved. Germline V gives CDR1 KGHSH, CDR2 LQKENI. There are 14 residues in the CDR3. V lost 2 bases to trimming and J lost 4 bases, with 11 bases between them. The CDR3 DNA is TGTGCCAGCTCACCAGTAGCGTTCCCCACTGAAGCTTTCTTT. Amino acids: CASSPVAFPTEAFF.

This CDR3 reads CASSFGGYGYTF. CDR3 DNA sequence: TGTGCCAGCAGTTTCGGGGGCTATGGCTACACCTTC. This chain joins TRBV28 and TRBJ1-2, with a tentative D call TRBD1 (5 bases). The CDR3 spans 12 residues. V shed 3 bases and J shed 4 bases, with 6 bases lying between them. Germline V CDR1 and CDR2: MDHEN, SYDVKM.

The J gene is TRBJ2-2, the V gene TRBV6-4, with D possibly matching TRBD1 (5 bases). Trimming took 0 bases from V and 4 from J, leaving 9 bases between them. Germline CDR1 reads MRHNA; CDR2 reads SNTAGT. This CDR3 spans 15 amino acids. The CDR3: CASSDSLGLTGELFF. CDR3 coding DNA: TGTGCCAGCAGTGACTCGCTGGGGCTCACCGGGGAGCTGTTTTTT.

The genes are TRBV7-2 and TRBJ1-1; D gene uncertain. Trimming took 3 bases from V and 0 from J, leaving 5 bases between them. CDR3 size: 13 residues. CDR1 is SGHTA, CDR2 FQGNSA, per germline. CDR3 protein: CASSFGLNTEAFF. CDR3 nucleotide sequence: TGTGCCAGCAGCTTCGGTCTGAACACTGAAGCTTTCTTT.

The chain carries TRBV7-3 and TRBJ2-2, with D perhaps TRBD1 or TRBD2 (6 bases each). The CDR3 covers 15 residues. The V and J ends lost 1 base and 2 bases respectively, with 8 bases between them. The germline CDR1 and CDR2 sequences are SGHTA and FQGTGA. CDR3 coding DNA: TGTGCCAGCAGCTTAATGGGGGGCAACACCGGGGAGCTGTTTTTT. Encoded protein: CASSLMGGNTGELFF. The full variable domain, completed using reference TRBV7-3 and TRBJ2-2, is GAGVSQTPSNKVTEKGKYVELRCDPISGHTALYWYRQSLGQGPEFLIYFQGTGAADDSGLPNDRFFAVRPEGSVSTLKIQRTERGDSAVYLCASSLMGGNTGELFFGEGSRLTVL.

The chain has TRBV30 and TRBJ2-7, with D perhaps TRBD1 (8 bases). Germline V gene data show CDR1 as GTSNPN and CDR2 as SVGIG (reference sequence). V was clipped by 2 bases and J by 3 bases, with 14 bases between them. The CDR3 contains 14 residues. The CDR3 reads CAWSYTGGVYEQYF. CDR3 bases: TGTGCCTGGAGTTACACAGGGGGGGTCTACGAGCAGTACTTC.

The rearrangement joins TRBV6-5 to TRBJ2-1; 13 bases align to TRBD2. CDR3 size: 15 residues. V was pared by 3 bases and J by 9 bases, with 5 bases of the junction left unmatched. Germline assignment: CDR1 MNHEY and CDR2 SVGAGI. The CDR3 nucleotides read TGTGCCAGCAGTTATCAGACTAGCGGGGGGTTTGAGCAGTTCTTC. Translated, it gives CASSYQTSGGFEQFF.

V usage is TRBV4-1 and J usage is TRBJ2-2; no clear D gene. CDR1 and CDR2 (germline): MGHRA, YSYEKL. CDR3 length equals 16 residues. V lost 4 bases and J lost 2, with 14 bases in between. In nucleotides, the CDR3 is TGCGCCAGCAGCCGAAAAGTTGGCACCAACACCGGGGAGCTGTTTTTT. It codes for CASSRKVGTNTGELFF.

The chain links TRBV18 to TRBJ2-3, with D maybe TRBD1 (6 bases). This CDR3 region has 13 residues. Germline assignment: CDR1 KGHSH and CDR2 LQKENI. V lost 6 bases and J lost 6, with 13 bases in between. The CDR3 sequence: CASSLGGADTQYF. In DNA, the CDR3 is TGTGCCAGCTCCCTAGGGGGAGCCGATACGCAGTATTTT.

The chain recombines TRBV2 with TRBJ1-1; D perhaps matches TRBD1 (6 bases). The CDR3 has 12 amino acids. Between the trimmed V and J ends, which lost 6 bases and 10 bases, there was a span of 15 bases. Germline V gives CDR1 SNHLY, CDR2 FYNNEI. This CDR3 reads CASRMGAEAAFF. CDR3 nucleotides: TGTGCCAGCAGAATGGGGGCGGAGGCAGCTTTCTTT.

About this clone itself: This CDR3 is missing its conserved last phenylalanine or tryptophan, likely due to a read error. Because the CDR3's place on the DNA is in doubt, the DNA is left out and the CDR3 is given as listed by TCRdb. The V and J genes are TRBV7-9 and TRBJ1-1. Germline V gene sequence: CDR1 SEHNR, CDR2 FQNEAQ (reference sequence). A total of 12 residues make up the CDR3, ends included. The CDR3 sequence is CASTAGRIIWLS.

The V call is TRBV20-1, the J call TRBJ2-7; possibly TRBD2 for D (5 bases). Germline V CDR1 and CDR2: DFQATT, SNEGSKA (reference sequence). Trimming stripped 3 bases from V and 1 base from J, with 7 bases between. The CDR3 has 12 amino acids. The CDR3 DNA reads TGCAGTGCTAGTGGACTTTCCTACGAGCAGTACTTC. This sequence encodes CSASGLSYEQYF.